Each of the 31 T cell receptor beta chains below was sequenced from the same sample in a study of T cell repertoires in ileal Crohn's disease. Generated by immunoSEQ multiplex PCR, the TCRdb table keeps only in-frame clones and is missing some. Found here are 4,300 or so clones, over 55% of them singletons; the top ten hold approximately 10%. The time point is: proximal margin of the surgical specimen (macroscopically non-inflamed). Sequenced: ileal tissue. The receptor set was obtained from an adult with Crohn's disease.

V and J are TRBV15 and TRBJ2-3, with 8 bases lining up with TRBD1. This CDR3 region has 17 residues. Unmatched junction bases numbered 8, after V lost 3 bases and J lost 0 bases. The V gene's germline CDR1 is LNHNV and CDR2 YYDKDF (reference sequence). The CDR3 DNA is TGTGCCACCAGCAGTGGGACAGGAAATCCAAGCACAGATACGCAGTATTTT. Its translation: CATSSGTGNPSTDTQYF.

This clone was detected a few times. CDR3 sequence reads: CASSYQEKTEAFF. CDR3 sequence (DNA): TGTGCCAGCAGTTACCAAGAGAAGACTGAAGCTTTCTTT. V usage is TRBV6-6 and J usage is TRBJ1-1; D is unclear. V was trimmed by 2 bases and J by 5 bases, leaving 9 bases between them. The CDR3 contains 13 residues. Germline V gene data show CDR1 as MNHNY and CDR2 as SVGAGI (reference sequence).

The chain uses TRBV18 and TRBJ1-1; D is uncertain. Trimming took 2 bases from V and 1 from J, leaving 8 bases between them. The CDR3 covers 14 residues. Germline V gene lookup returns CDR1 KGHSH and CDR2 LQKENI. The CDR3 reads CASSPSTANTEAFF. The CDR3 bases are TGTGCCAGCTCACCAAGCACGGCGAACACTGAAGCTTTCTTT.

The rearrangement joins TRBV21-1 to TRBJ2-2; the tabulated D call, TRBD1, remains unverified against the DNA. TRBV21-1 is marked as a pseudogene. The CDR3 spans 15 residues. This chain's CDR3 is CASSTTTGHTGELFF. The CDR3 coding sequence is TGTGCCAGCAGCACGACGACAGGCCACACCGGGGAGCTGTTTTTT.

This chain uses TRBV19 with TRBJ1-1; 12 positions agree with TRBD1. With 7 bases clipped from V and 5 bases from J, the junction kept 11 bases outside the gene matches. The CDR3 loop spans 16 amino acids. Looked up from germline, CDR1 is LNHDA and CDR2 is SQIVND (reference sequence). CDR3 sequence reads: CASIHRDRGRRTEAFF. The CDR3 region has the DNA TGTGCCAGTATTCACCGGGACAGGGGGCGAAGGACTGAAGCTTTCTTT.

This chain links TRBV5-1 with TRBJ1-2; 8 bases are shared with TRBD1. The J segment lost 4 bases and the V segment lost 3 bases, leaving 8 bases of the junction unmatched. CDR3 length equals 15 residues. The germline gives CDR1 SGHRS, CDR2 YFSETQ. CDR3 in amino acids: CASSWGSGQAYGYTF. CDR3 coding DNA: TGCGCCAGCAGCTGGGGATCGGGACAGGCCTATGGCTACACCTTC.

The CDR3 here is CASSLSGTAGSPLHF. CDR3 coding DNA: TGCGCCAGCAGCCTATCCGGGACAGCTGGTTCACCCCTCCACTTT. The chain couples TRBV5-1 to TRBJ1-6, with 7 bases matching TRBD1. The V and J ends lost 4 bases and 9 bases, in that order; junction bases with no gene match: 10. The CDR3 totals 15 residues. Germline V gene sequence: CDR1 SGHRS, CDR2 YFSETQ.

This clone was seen only a few times. This sequence joins TRBV7-3 and TRBJ2-1, with D uncertain. The germline CDR1 and CDR2 sequences are SGHTA and FQGTGA. This CDR3 comprises 15 residues. V was trimmed by 5 bases and J by 0 bases, leaving 11 bases between them. CDR3 sequence: CASSPDPRSYNEQFF. The DNA of the CDR3 is TGTGCCAGCAGCCCTGACCCACGCTCCTACAATGAGCAGTTCTTC.

CDR3 DNA sequence: TGTGCCAGCTCACCAGGAGCAGGGACAGATACGCAGTATTTT. Residues: CASSPGAGTDTQYF. V is TRBV18 and J is TRBJ2-3; tentative D call: TRBD1 (5 bases). Trimming removed 2 bases from V and 3 bases from J, with 9 bases in between. CDR1 and CDR2 (germline): KGHSH, LQKENI. The CDR3 loop spans 14 amino acids. Looking up the rest from reference TRBV18 and TRBJ2-3 gives the full variable domain: NAGVMQNPRHLVRRRGQEARLRCSPMKGHSHVYWYRQLPEEGLKFMVYLQKENIIDESGMPKERFSAEFPKEGPSILRIQQVVRGDSAAYFCASSPGAGTDTQYFGPGTRLTVL.

This clone has just one count. The chain is built from TRBV7-9 and TRBJ1-1, with no clear D. V dropped 2 bases and J dropped 5 bases, with 12 bases sitting between them. Looked up from germline, CDR1 is SEHNR and CDR2 is FQNEAQ (reference sequence). The CDR3 extends over 14 amino acids. The CDR3 bases are TGTGCCAGCAGCTTATCCGAACGCGGGACTGAAGCTTTCTTT. Translated: CASSLSERGTEAFF.

A few counts support this clone. The rearrangement uses TRBV7-2 and TRBJ1-1; no clear D gene. CDR1 is SGHTA, CDR2 FQGNSA, per germline. Trimming left V 8 bases short and J 6 bases short, with 19 bases between. The CDR3 has 14 residues. The CDR3 DNA sequence: TGTGCCAGCCGTATAAGTCCTTGGGGATCTGAAGCTTTCTTT. Encoded protein: CASRISPWGSEAFF.

This rearrangement joins TRBV7-6 to TRBJ1-1, with 7 positions matching TRBD1. The CDR3 is made up of 14 amino acids. The V gene end was trimmed by 5 bases and the J gene end by 5 bases; junction bases not matched to a gene: 8. Germline V gene sequence: CDR1 SGHVS, CDR2 FNYEAQ. This CDR3 reads CASSVGQRGTEAFF. Written as DNA, the CDR3 is TGTGCCAGCAGCGTGGGACAGAGAGGGACTGAAGCTTTCTTT. Full variable domain (missing parts from reference TRBV7-6 and TRBJ1-1): GAGVSQSPRYKVTKRGQDVALRCDPISGHVSLYWYRQALGQGPEFLTYFNYEAQQDKSGLPNDRFSAERPEGSISTLTIQRTEQRDSAMYRCASSVGQRGTEAFFGQGTRLTVV.

CDR3 region: CASSERIQRLYF. The CDR3 bases are TGTGCCAGCAGTGAAAGGATACAGCGGTTGTACTTC. The gene calls are TRBV2 and TRBJ2-7; perhaps TRBD2 as D (5 bases). The germline V gene encodes CDR1 SNHLY and CDR2 FYNNEI. The V end lost 2 bases, the J end lost 12 bases, and 14 bases lay between the germline ends. This CDR3 region has 12 residues.

The gene calls are TRBV7-2 and TRBJ1-3, with TRBD1 as a possible D gene (6 bases). This CDR3 is built from 14 residues. The ends were cut back, 2 bases at V and 6 bases at J, with 11 bases in the middle. CDR1 is SGHTA and CDR2 is FQGNSA in the germline V gene. DNA of the CDR3: TGTGCCAGCAGCTTAACAGGGTCCTTAAACACCATATATTTT. It translates to CASSLTGSLNTIYF.

This clone was picked up one time. V is TRBV29-1 and J is TRBJ1-2; a weak D match, TRBD1 (6 bases). The germline V gene encodes CDR1 SQVTM and CDR2 ANQGSEA. The CDR3 is 12 amino acids. The V and J ends lost 4 bases and 2 bases respectively, with 8 bases between them. The CDR3 is CSVGDTNYGYTF. CDR3 DNA sequence: TGCAGCGTTGGGGACACCAACTATGGCTACACCTTC.

The J gene is TRBJ1-2, the V gene TRBV25-1; D might be TRBD1 (6 bases). Germline-derived CDR1 and CDR2 are MGHDK and SYGVNS. The CDR3 is made up of 14 amino acids. The ends were cut back, 0 bases at V and 7 bases at J, with 12 bases in the middle. The CDR3 is CASSEYDNRVGYTF. The DNA of the CDR3 is TGTGCCAGCAGTGAATATGATAACAGGGTTGGCTACACCTTC.

The V gene is TRBV19, the J gene TRBJ1-6; D unresolved. Looked up from germline, CDR1 is LNHDA and CDR2 is SQIVND (reference sequence). This CDR3 is 15 amino acids long. Deletions cut 5 bases from V and 7 bases from J, with 15 bases between. In nucleotides, the CDR3 is TGTGCCAGTAGTTTAAAGGGCCAATCCAATTCACCCCTCCACTTT. Its protein is CASSLKGQSNSPLHF.

This chain links TRBV7-9 with TRBJ1-1; D unresolved. Germline V gene lookup returns CDR1 SEHNR and CDR2 FQNEAQ (reference sequence). There are 14 residues in the CDR3. V was cut by 1 base and J by 0 bases, with 6 bases left in between. The CDR3 sequence is CASSLGSVNTEAFF. CDR3 coding DNA: TGTGCCAGCAGCTTAGGATCAGTGAACACTGAAGCTTTCTTT.

The chain uses TRBV19 and TRBJ1-5; 9 nucleotides agree with TRBD1. The trim removed 5 bases at V and 4 bases at J, leaving 12 bases unmatched. The CDR3 spans 17 residues. Germline-derived CDR1 and CDR2 are LNHDA and SQIVND (reference sequence). The CDR3 loop reads CASSPSGTGSANQPQHF. For the CDR3, the DNA is TGTGCCAGTAGTCCTTCCGGGACAGGGTCTGCTAATCAGCCCCAGCATTTT.

The chain is built from TRBV29-1 and TRBJ2-5, with 10 bases matching TRBD1. This CDR3 region has 18 residues. After removal of 0 bases from V and 0 bases from J, the junction contained 10 bases not matched to a gene. The germline V gene encodes CDR1 SQVTM and CDR2 ANQGSEA. This chain's CDR3 is CSVEDGTGARTYQETQYF. The CDR3 DNA is TGCAGCGTTGAAGATGGGACAGGGGCGAGAACGTACCAAGAGACCCAGTACTTC.

This clone was detected a few times. This rearrangement joins TRBV4-1 to TRBJ1-3; no clear D. The germline gives CDR1 MGHRA, CDR2 YSYEKL. V was clipped by 0 bases and J by 2 bases, with 14 bases between them. This CDR3 contains 17 residues. Here the CDR3 reads CASSQDREGRAGNTIYF. The CDR3 coding sequence is TGCGCCAGCAGCCAAGATCGGGAGGGTAGGGCTGGAAACACCATATATTTT.

CDR3 nucleotides: TGTGCCAGTAATCTAGGACGTGAAAAACTGTTTTTT. As protein: CASNLGREKLFF. V is TRBV19 and J is TRBJ1-4; D not resolved. Germline CDR1 reads LNHDA; CDR2 reads SQIVND (reference sequence). Trimming removed 7 bases at V and 7 bases at J, with 10 bases between. The CDR3 is 12 residues long.

This chain joins TRBV2 and TRBJ2-7, with unresolved D. The length of the CDR3 is 11 residues. V shed 5 bases and J shed 4 bases, with 6 bases lying between them. Germline V gene lookup returns CDR1 SNHLY and CDR2 FYNNEI. The CDR3: CASSSEYEQYF. The CDR3 DNA is TGTGCCAGCAGTTCAGAGTACGAGCAGTACTTC.

A few counts support this clone. The chain has TRBV9 and TRBJ2-7, with D perhaps matching TRBD1 (6 bases). The CDR3 extends over 13 amino acids. V was trimmed by 3 bases and J by 6 bases, leaving 13 bases between them. Per germline, CDR1 SGDLS and CDR2 YYNGEE. CDR3 residues: CASSETTGSEQYF. The CDR3 coding sequence is TGTGCCAGCAGCGAGACCACAGGGTCCGAGCAGTACTTC.

The V gene is TRBV11-2, the J gene TRBJ1-2, with 7 bases fitting TRBD1. Germline-derived CDR1 and CDR2 are SGHAT and FQNNGV. This CDR3 has 13 residues. With 6 bases clipped from V and 6 bases from J, the junction kept 7 bases outside the gene matches. In DNA form, the CDR3 reads TGTGCCAGCAGTAATCAGGGGGGGGATGGCTACACCTTC. Encoded protein: CASSNQGGDGYTF.

This chain uses TRBV11-2 with TRBJ2-1; the match to TRBD2 covers 10 bases. Germline-derived CDR1 and CDR2 are SGHAT and FQNNGV. Germline trimming cut 5 bases from V and 7 bases from J; bases unmatched to any gene: 8. This CDR3 comprises 15 residues. The CDR3 sequence: CASSPTSGDWNEQFF. The DNA of the CDR3 is TGTGCCAGCAGCCCCACTAGCGGGGATTGGAATGAGCAGTTCTTC.

The rearrangement links TRBV5-6 to TRBJ2-1, with unresolved D. Germline lookup yields CDR1 SGHDT and CDR2 YYEEEE. The V end lost 4 bases, the J end lost 8 bases, and 13 bases lay between the germline ends. The length of the CDR3 is 13 residues. CDR3 DNA: TGTGCCAGCAGCCCTCTAGGGATCCATGAGCAGTTCTTC. This gives the protein CASSPLGIHEQFF. Using reference TRBV5-6 and TRBJ2-1 for the parts outside the CDR3, the full variable domain is DAGVTQSPTHLIKTRGQQVTLRCSPKSGHDTVSWYQQALGQGPQFIFQYYEEEERQRGNFPDRFSGHQFPNYSSELNVNALLLGDSALYLCASSPLGIHEQFFGPGTRLTVL.

This chain connects TRBV6-1 to TRBJ2-5, with 11 positions matching TRBD2. The CDR3 is 16 residues long. Germline V gene sequence: CDR1 MNHNS, CDR2 SASEGT. V lost 2 bases to trimming and J lost 6 bases; unmatched junction nucleotides: 8. CDR3 in amino acids: CASSEWLAGGPKTQYF. CDR3 DNA: TGTGCCAGCAGTGAATGGTTAGCGGGGGGGCCAAAGACCCAGTACTTC.

The chain employs TRBV6-6 and TRBJ1-1; perhaps TRBD1 as D (5 bases). Germline CDR1 and CDR2: MNHNY and SVGAGI (reference sequence). V shed 5 bases and J shed 4 bases, with 14 bases lying between them. The CDR3 totals 14 residues. This chain's CDR3 is CASSDWGRSTEAFF. CDR3 nucleotides: TGTGCCAGCAGTGATTGGGGCCGGAGCACTGAAGCTTTCTTT.

This CDR3 is CASSLPGQGNYGYTF. Written as DNA, the CDR3 is TGTGCCAGCAGCTTACCGGGACAGGGGAACTATGGCTACACCTTC. The J gene is TRBJ1-2, the V gene TRBV6-1; 10 bases are shared with TRBD1. The CDR3 runs to 15 residues. The trim removed 6 bases at V and 2 bases at J, leaving 6 bases unmatched. CDR1 and CDR2 from the germline V gene are MNHNS and SASEGT.

The chain has TRBV6-4 and TRBJ1-6; D is perhaps TRBD1 (5 bases). Germline CDR1 MRHNA, CDR2 SNTAGT. The CDR3 is 15 residues long. Trimming stripped 7 bases from V and 0 bases from J, with 10 bases between. CDR3: CASIKGASYNSPLHF. In DNA form, the CDR3 reads TGTGCCAGCATCAAAGGGGCCTCCTATAATTCACCCCTCCACTTT.